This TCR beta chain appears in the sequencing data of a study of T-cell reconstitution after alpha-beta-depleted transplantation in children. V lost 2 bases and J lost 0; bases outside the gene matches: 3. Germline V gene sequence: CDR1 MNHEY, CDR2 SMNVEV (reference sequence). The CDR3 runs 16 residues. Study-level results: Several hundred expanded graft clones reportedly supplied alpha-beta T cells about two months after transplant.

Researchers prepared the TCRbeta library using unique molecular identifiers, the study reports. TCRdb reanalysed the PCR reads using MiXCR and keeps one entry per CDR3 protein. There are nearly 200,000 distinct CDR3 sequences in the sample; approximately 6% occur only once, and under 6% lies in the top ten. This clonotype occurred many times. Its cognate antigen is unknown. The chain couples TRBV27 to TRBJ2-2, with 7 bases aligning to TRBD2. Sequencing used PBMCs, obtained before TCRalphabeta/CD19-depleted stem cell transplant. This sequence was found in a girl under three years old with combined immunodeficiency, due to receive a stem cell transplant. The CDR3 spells CASSLGAGTNTGELFF. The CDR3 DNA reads TGTGCCAGCAGTTTAGGAGCGGGAACGAACACCGGGGAGCTGTTTTTT.